The rows below give T cell receptor beta chains drawn from one sample of a study of control samples from healthy donors and cancer patients. Data came from immunoSEQ multiplex PCR; TCRdb stores just in-frame clones and leaves some out. The table includes 60,000 or so clones, approximately 85% detected once. Material for sequencing was blood. The receptors here all came from a man aged 45 to 65 in good health. The CDR3 runs from the conserved cysteine through the conserved F or W. D genes are given only for firm matches. Clone sizes are given selectively: once, few, many, or a class where the clone is expanded.

-	-	TRBV12-3/TRBV12-4	TRBJ2-7	TGTGCCAGCAGTTTGCAGGTATCCGAGCAGTACTTC	CASSLQVSEQYF
-	few	TRBV28	TRBJ2-6	TGTGCCAGCAGTCCTCAGGGGTCTGGGGCCAACGTCCTGACTTTC	CASSPQGSGANVLTF
TRBD1	-	TRBV6-6	TRBJ2-3	TGTGCCAGCAGTTACCCTGGACAGGGTTACGATACGCAGTATTTT	CASSYPGQGYDTQYF
-	-	TRBV14	TRBJ1-6	TGTGCCAGCAGCCAAGAAGGACAGTACAATTCACCCCTCCACTTT	CASSQEGQYNSPLHF
-	-	TRBV2	TRBJ1-1	TGTGCCAGCAGTGCAGATACTAACACTGAAGCTTTCTTT	CASSADTNTEAFF
-	-	TRBV7-9	TRBJ2-7	TGTGCCAGCAGCGTCCTGCAGGGGCTGCTAGGAGAGCAGTACTTC	CASSVLQGLLGEQYF
-	few	TRBV10-2	TRBJ2-7	TGCGCCAGCAGTGGGCCCCAAGGGACCAGTTACGAGCAGTACTTC	CASSGPQGTSYEQYF
TRBD2	-	TRBV9	TRBJ2-1	TGTGCCAGCAGCAAAGGGACTAGCGGGAGTCAGGATGAGCAGTTCTTC	CASSKGTSGSQDEQFF
-	-	TRBV12-3/TRBV12-4	TRBJ1-1	TGTGCCAGCAGTTTAGAGGAGGAAGCTTTCTTT	CASSLEEEAFF
TRBD1	-	TRBV25-1	TRBJ2-7	TGTGCCAGCAGTGGGACAGGGTACGAGCAGTACTTC	CASSGTGYEQYF
TRBD2	-	TRBV5-6	TRBJ2-4	TGTGCCAGCAGCATTAGCGGGGCGATAGCCAAAAACATTCAGTACTTC	CASSISGAIAKNIQYF
-	-	TRBV24-1	TRBJ2-3	TGTGCCACCTCGGGGATAGAATTAGATACGCAGTATTTT	CATSGIELDTQYF
-	-	TRBV5-1	TRBJ1-6	TGCGCCAGCAGCTGGGACCAGGGTTCACCCCTCCACTTT	CASSWDQGSPLHF
-	once	TRBV6-2/TRBV6-3	TRBJ1-1	TGTGCCAGCAGTCCCCCGCGGGGGAACACTGAAGCTTTCTTT	CASSPPRGNTEAFF
TRBD1	-	TRBV7-9	TRBJ2-6	TGTGCCAGCACCCGAAACAGGGGGTCTGGGGCCAACGTCCTGACTTTC	CASTRNRGSGANVLTF
-	-	TRBV3-1/TRBV3-2	TRBJ2-2	TGTGCCAGCAGCCCATTCACTAGCACCGGGGAGCTGTTTTTT	CASSPFTSTGELFF
TRBD1	-	TRBV19	TRBJ2-6	TGTGCCAGTAACACCCCCGACAGGGGCCAATTCTCTGGGGCCAACGTCCTGACTTTC	CASNTPDRGQFSGANVLTF
-	-	TRBV7-2	TRBJ2-2	TGTGCCAGTCGGGACTTCTACACCGGGGAGCTGTTTTTT	CASRDFYTGELFF
-	-	TRBV28	TRBJ1-4	TGTGCCAGCAGTTTAAGCCTACCGCGTGAAAAACTGTTTTTT	CASSLSLPREKLFF
TRBD1	once	TRBV5-1	TRBJ2-7	TGCGCCAGCAGCTCCGGACAGGGGACCGAGCAGTACTTC	CASSSGQGTEQYF
-	-	TRBV28	TRBJ1-5	TGTGCCAGCAGCCAGAGGGGGGGCAATCAGCCCCAGCATTTT	CASSQRGGNQPQHF
TRBD1	once	TRBV19	TRBJ1-1	TGTGCCAGTACGCGGACAGGGTTGAACACTGAAGCTTTCTTT	CASTRTGLNTEAFF
TRBD2	-	TRBV5-8	TRBJ2-3	TGTGCCACCCGTTTATTAGCGGGGCCAGTGTATACGCAGTATTTT	CATRLLAGPVYTQYF
TRBD2	-	TRBV27	TRBJ2-7	TGTGCCAGCAGGTCACTAGCGGGCCTTAACTCCTACGAGCAGTACTTC	CASRSLAGLNSYEQYF
TRBD2	few	TRBV30	TRBJ2-1	TGTGCCTGGGTGACTAGCGGGGGGACCAATGAGCAGTTCTTC	CAWVTSGGTNEQFF